The 17 T cell receptor beta chains given below trace back to one sample, sequenced in a study of T cell responses to AZD1222 COVID-19 vaccine. Sequencing was performed with immunoSEQ multiplex PCR; in TCRdb, only in-frame clones are kept and a portion is missing. The data show about 180,000 clones, roughly 94% seen once. The sequencing used peripheral blood, collected 28 days after the second AZD1222 dose. The receptors here all came from an adult who received the AZD1222 COVID-19 vaccine.

The CDR3 DNA reads TGTGCCAGCAGCCTTACCGGGACATTTACCTACGAGCAGTACTTC. As protein: CASSLTGTFTYEQYF. V usage is TRBV27 and J usage is TRBJ2-7; the D gene is possibly TRBD1 (6 bases). In germline, CDR1 is MNHEY, CDR2 SMNVEV (reference sequence). The CDR3 spans 15 residues. Trimming removed 6 bases from V and 2 bases from J, with 17 bases in between.

V gene TRBV19 combines with J gene TRBJ1-1; 7 nucleotides line up with TRBD1. Germline V gene lookup returns CDR1 LNHDA and CDR2 SQIVND (reference sequence). J lost 1 base, V lost 4 bases, and 3 bases had no gene match. This CDR3 contains 14 residues. The CDR3 here is CASSKTGANTEAFF. The CDR3 DNA sequence: TGTGCCAGTAGTAAAACAGGGGCGAACACTGAAGCTTTCTTT. The full variable domain, in which reference TRBV19 and TRBJ1-1 provide the parts outside the CDR3, is DGGITQSPKYLFRKEGQNVTLSCEQNLNHDAMYWYRQDPGQGLRLIYYSQIVNDFQKGDIAEGYSVSREKKESFPLTVTSAQKNPTAFYLCASSKTGANTEAFFGQGTRLTVV.

The chain links TRBV7-2 to TRBJ2-1; D might be TRBD1 or TRBD2, each matching 5 bases. Germline values: CDR1 SGHTA, CDR2 FQGNSA. Trimming cost V 3 bases and J 4 bases, with 16 bases left between them. This CDR3 is built from 16 residues. The CDR3 here is CASSLWTREGYNEQFF. For the CDR3, the DNA is TGTGCCAGCAGCTTGTGGACTCGCGAGGGGTACAATGAGCAGTTCTTC.

In regard to this clone: The same CDR3 is also encoded by other DNA sequences in this sample. This chain uses TRBV19 with TRBJ1-1; D call uncertain. CDR1 and CDR2 (germline): LNHDA, SQIVND (reference sequence). CDR3 size: 14 residues. V shed 3 bases and J shed 0 bases, with 8 bases lying between them. CDR3 sequence: CASSIRGLNTEAFF. DNA of the CDR3: TGTGCCAGTAGTATTCGGGGATTGAACACTGAAGCTTTCTTT.

This clone was recorded only once. The rearrangement joins TRBV6-6 to TRBJ1-2; weak D call: TRBD1 (5 bases). V was pared by 2 bases and J by 2 bases, with 15 bases between. The CDR3 is 16 residues long. Germline loops: CDR1 MNHNY, CDR2 SVGAGI (reference sequence). This CDR3 is CASSYGAAYTNYGYTF. The CDR3 DNA follows: TGTGCCAGCAGTTACGGGGCGGCTTATACCAACTATGGCTACACCTTC.

The V and J genes are TRBV4-1 and TRBJ2-5, with D possibly matching TRBD1 (7 bases). This CDR3 region has 14 residues. The germline V and J ends were trimmed by 2 bases and 7 bases, with 14 bases remaining between them. Germline-derived CDR1 and CDR2 are MGHRA and YSYEKL. The CDR3 nucleotides are TGCGCCAGCAGCCAATTCCCGGAGGGGGCGACCCAGTACTTC. Amino acids: CASSQFPEGATQYF.

This sequence joins TRBV2 and TRBJ1-5; D is possibly TRBD1 (5 bases). The CDR3 contains 13 residues. Germline CDR1 reads SNHLY; CDR2 reads FYNNEI. V dropped 6 bases and J dropped 9 bases, with 15 bases sitting between them. CDR3 region: CASRGDGNGPQHF. In DNA, the CDR3 is TGTGCCAGCAGGGGGGACGGGAATGGGCCCCAGCATTTT.

This chain connects TRBV5-1 to TRBJ2-7; D perhaps matches TRBD2 (6 bases). Between the trimmed V and J ends, which lost 0 bases and 3 bases, there was a span of 16 bases. CDR1 is SGHRS and CDR2 is YFSETQ in the germline V gene. This CDR3 is built from 16 residues. CDR3 nucleotide sequence: TGCGCCAGCAGCTTGGGAGGAGGGATTGAGGTCTACGAGCAGTACTTC. Translated: CASSLGGGIEVYEQYF.

This chain joins TRBV30 and TRBJ1-3; 10 bases are shared with TRBD1. The CDR3 runs to 16 residues. Germline lookup yields CDR1 GTSNPN and CDR2 SVGIG (reference sequence). V was clipped by 4 bases and J by 4 bases; unmatched bases: 10. CDR3: CAWIPCDRGHGNTIYF. CDR3 DNA: TGTGCCTGGATCCCCTGTGACAGGGGGCACGGAAACACCATATATTTT.

V usage is TRBV5-4 and J usage is TRBJ2-1; TRBD1 matches at 9 bases. The V and J ends lost 4 bases and 6 bases, in that order; junction bases with no gene match: 11. In germline, CDR1 is SGHNT, CDR2 YYREEE (reference sequence). This CDR3 is 16 amino acids long. The CDR3 nucleotides read TGTGCCAGCAGCCCTACCGGGACAGGGTACTCCAATGAGCAGTTCTTC. It translates to CASSPTGTGYSNEQFF.

This clone was seen a few times. The chain is built from TRBV4-3 and TRBJ2-7; D possibly corresponds to TRBD2 (7 bases). The germline CDR1 and CDR2 sequences are LGHNA and YSLEER. The CDR3 contains 15 residues. With 0 bases removed from V and 3 bases from J, the gap between germline ends came to 12 bases. The CDR3 DNA reads TGCGCCAGCAGCCAAGACGGGGGGCAGGGCTACGAGCAGTACTTC. Translation gives CASSQDGGQGYEQYF.

The chain links TRBV19 to TRBJ2-7; D perhaps matches TRBD2 (5 bases). The V gene lost 4 bases and the J gene lost 7 bases, with 8 bases spanning the gap. The CDR3 length is 11 residues. In germline, CDR1 is LNHDA, CDR2 SQIVND (reference sequence). The CDR3 DNA reads TGTGCCAGTAGTACCCCGGGGGAGCAGTACTTC. This translates into CASSTPGEQYF.

V is TRBV7-2 and J is TRBJ2-7; D possibly matches TRBD1 or TRBD2 (5 bases each). Per germline, CDR1 SGHTA and CDR2 FQGNSA. CDR3 length equals 15 residues. Trimming shortened V by 2 bases and J by 2 bases, and 13 bases separated the two germline ends. The DNA of the CDR3 is TGTGCCAGCAGCTTAAACGAGGGGATAGCCTACGAGCAGTACTTC. Encoded protein: CASSLNEGIAYEQYF.

V usage is TRBV19 and J usage is TRBJ1-5; tentative D call: TRBD1 (6 bases). The CDR3 loop spans 15 amino acids. From germline, CDR1 is LNHDA and CDR2 SQIVND (reference sequence). Trimming cost V 4 bases and J 0 bases, with 10 bases left between them. Written as DNA, the CDR3 is TGTGCCAGTAGTAAGACGACAGGTAGCAATCAGCCCCAGCATTTT. Translating it yields CASSKTTGSNQPQHF.

The rearrangement joins TRBV11-3 to TRBJ2-1, with TRBD2 as a possible D gene (7 bases). The V and J ends lost 2 bases and 5 bases respectively, with 19 bases between them. This CDR3 is 17 amino acids long. Germline lookup yields CDR1 SGHNT and CDR2 YENEEA. CDR3 residues: CASSLPSAGQKNNEQFF. CDR3 nucleotide sequence: TGTGCCAGCAGCTTACCTTCAGCGGGACAAAAAAACAATGAGCAGTTCTTC.

On this clone itself: The junction shows a germline mismatch at one end, possibly a read error. V and J are TRBV14 and TRBJ2-7; D might be TRBD2 (6 bases). Per germline, CDR1 SGHDN and CDR2 FVKESK. CDR3 length: 15 residues. CDR3 amino acids: CVSSQIRGQEGEQYF. CDR3 bases: TGTGTCAGCAGCCAGATCCGTGGTCAGGAGGGCGAGCAGTACTTC.

The rearrangement links TRBV5-4 to TRBJ2-2, with 10 bases aligning to TRBD1. The CDR3 runs 16 residues. The germline V gene has CDR1 SGHNT and CDR2 YYREEE (reference sequence). The V segment lost 3 bases and the J segment 3 bases; nucleotides outside the gene matches: 5. DNA of the CDR3: TGTGCCAGCAGCTCAAGACAGGGGGCCGACACCGGGGAGCTGTTTTTT. Protein sequence: CASSSRQGADTGELFF.